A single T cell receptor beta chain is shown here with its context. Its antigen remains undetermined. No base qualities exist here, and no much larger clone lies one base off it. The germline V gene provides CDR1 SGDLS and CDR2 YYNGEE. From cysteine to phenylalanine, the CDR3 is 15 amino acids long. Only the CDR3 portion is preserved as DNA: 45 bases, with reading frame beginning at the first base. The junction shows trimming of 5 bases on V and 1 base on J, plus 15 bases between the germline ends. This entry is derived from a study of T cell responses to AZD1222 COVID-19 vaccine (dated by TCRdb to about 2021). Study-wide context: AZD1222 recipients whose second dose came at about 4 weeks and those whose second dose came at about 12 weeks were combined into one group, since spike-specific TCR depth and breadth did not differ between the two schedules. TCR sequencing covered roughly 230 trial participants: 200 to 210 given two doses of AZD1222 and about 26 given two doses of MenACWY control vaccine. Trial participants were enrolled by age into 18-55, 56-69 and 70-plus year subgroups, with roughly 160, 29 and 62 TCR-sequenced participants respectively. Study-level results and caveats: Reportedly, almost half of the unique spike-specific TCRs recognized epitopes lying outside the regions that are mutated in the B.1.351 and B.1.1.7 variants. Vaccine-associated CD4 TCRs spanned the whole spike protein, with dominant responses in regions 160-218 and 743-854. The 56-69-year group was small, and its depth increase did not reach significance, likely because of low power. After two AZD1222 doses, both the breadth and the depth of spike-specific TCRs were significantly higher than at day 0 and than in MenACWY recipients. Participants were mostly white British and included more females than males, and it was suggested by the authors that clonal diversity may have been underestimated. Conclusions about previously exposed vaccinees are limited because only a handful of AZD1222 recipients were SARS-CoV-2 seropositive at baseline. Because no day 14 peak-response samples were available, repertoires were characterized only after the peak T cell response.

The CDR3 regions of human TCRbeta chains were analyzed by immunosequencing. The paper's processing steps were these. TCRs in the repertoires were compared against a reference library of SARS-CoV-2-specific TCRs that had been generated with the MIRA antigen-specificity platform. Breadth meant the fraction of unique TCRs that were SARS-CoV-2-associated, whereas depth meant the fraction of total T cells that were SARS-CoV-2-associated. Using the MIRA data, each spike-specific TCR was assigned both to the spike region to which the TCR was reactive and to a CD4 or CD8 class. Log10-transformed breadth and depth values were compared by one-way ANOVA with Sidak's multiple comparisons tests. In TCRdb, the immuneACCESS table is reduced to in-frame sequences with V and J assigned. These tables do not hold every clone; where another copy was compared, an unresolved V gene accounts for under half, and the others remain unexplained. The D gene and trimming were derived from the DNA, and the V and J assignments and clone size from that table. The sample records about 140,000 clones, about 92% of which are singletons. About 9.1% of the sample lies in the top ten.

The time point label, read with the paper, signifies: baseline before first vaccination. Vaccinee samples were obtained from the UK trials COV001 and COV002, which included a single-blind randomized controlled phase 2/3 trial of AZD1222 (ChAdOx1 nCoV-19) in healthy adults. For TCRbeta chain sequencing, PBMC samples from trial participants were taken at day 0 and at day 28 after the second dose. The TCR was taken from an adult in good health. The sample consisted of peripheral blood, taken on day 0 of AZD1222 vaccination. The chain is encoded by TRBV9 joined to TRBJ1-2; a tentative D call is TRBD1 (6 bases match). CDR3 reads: CASRREGGFNYGYTF. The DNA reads TGTGCCAGCAGGAGAGAGGGGGGATTTAACTATGGCTACACCTTC.